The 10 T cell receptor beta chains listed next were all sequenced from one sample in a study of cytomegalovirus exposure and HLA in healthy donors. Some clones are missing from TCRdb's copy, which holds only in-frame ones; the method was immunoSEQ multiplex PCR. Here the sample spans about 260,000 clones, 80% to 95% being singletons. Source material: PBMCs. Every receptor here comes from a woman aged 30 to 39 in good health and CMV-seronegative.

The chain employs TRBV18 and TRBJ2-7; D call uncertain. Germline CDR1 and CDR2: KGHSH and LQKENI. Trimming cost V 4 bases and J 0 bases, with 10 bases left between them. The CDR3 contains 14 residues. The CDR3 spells CASSLQRSSYEQYF. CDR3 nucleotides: TGTGCCAGCTCACTGCAGAGAAGCTCCTACGAGCAGTACTTC.

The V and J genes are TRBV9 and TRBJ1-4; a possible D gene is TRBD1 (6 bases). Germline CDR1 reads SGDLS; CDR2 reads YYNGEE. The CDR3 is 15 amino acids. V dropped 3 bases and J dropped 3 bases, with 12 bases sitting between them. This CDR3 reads CASSATGMANEKLFF. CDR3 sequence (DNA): TGTGCCAGCAGCGCCACAGGGATGGCTAATGAAAAACTGTTTTTT.

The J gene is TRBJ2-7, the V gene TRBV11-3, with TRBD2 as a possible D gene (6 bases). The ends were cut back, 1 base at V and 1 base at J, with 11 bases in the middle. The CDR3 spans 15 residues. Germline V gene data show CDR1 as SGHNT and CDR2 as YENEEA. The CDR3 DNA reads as TGTGCCAGCAGCTTAGCCCGGGGGTGGTCCTACGAGCAGTACTTC. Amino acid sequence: CASSLARGWSYEQYF.

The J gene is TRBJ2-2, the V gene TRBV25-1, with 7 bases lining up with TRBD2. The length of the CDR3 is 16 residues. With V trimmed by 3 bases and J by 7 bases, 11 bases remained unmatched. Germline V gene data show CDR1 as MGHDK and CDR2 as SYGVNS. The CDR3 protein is CASSDLLAIGGGELFF. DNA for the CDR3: TGTGCCAGCAGTGACTTACTAGCGATCGGGGGCGGGGAGCTGTTTTTT.

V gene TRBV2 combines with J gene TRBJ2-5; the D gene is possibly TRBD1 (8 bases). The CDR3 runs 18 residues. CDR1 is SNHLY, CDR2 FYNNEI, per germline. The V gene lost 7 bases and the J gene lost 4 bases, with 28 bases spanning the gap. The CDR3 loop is CASTDRGLSRGRGETQYF. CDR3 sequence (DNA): TGTGCCAGCACCGACAGGGGTTTATCTCGCGGGAGAGGAGAGACCCAGTACTTC.

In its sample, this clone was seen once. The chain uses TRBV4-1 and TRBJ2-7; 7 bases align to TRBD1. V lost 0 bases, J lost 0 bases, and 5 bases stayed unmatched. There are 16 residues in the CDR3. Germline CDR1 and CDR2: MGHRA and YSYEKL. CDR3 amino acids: CASSQEGTVGSYEQYF. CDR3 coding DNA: TGCGCCAGCAGCCAAGAAGGGACAGTGGGCTCCTACGAGCAGTACTTC.

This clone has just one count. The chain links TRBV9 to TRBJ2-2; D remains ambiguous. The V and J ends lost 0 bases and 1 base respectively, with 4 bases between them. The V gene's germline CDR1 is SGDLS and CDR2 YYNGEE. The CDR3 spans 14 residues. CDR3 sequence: CASSVVQNTGELFF. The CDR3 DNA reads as TGTGCCAGCAGCGTAGTCCAGAACACCGGGGAGCTGTTTTTT. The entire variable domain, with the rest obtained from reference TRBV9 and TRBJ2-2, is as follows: DSGVTQTPKHLITATGQRVTLRCSPRSGDLSVYWYQQSLDQGLQFLIQYYNGEERAKGNILERFSAQQFPDLHSELNLSSLELGDSALYFCASSVVQNTGELFFGEGSRLTVL.

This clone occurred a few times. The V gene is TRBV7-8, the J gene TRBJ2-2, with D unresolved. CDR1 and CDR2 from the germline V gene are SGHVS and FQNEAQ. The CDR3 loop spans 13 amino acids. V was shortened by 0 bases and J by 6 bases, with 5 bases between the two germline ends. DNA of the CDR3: TGTGCCAGCAGCTTAGCTAGGCCCGGGGAGCTGTTTTTT. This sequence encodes CASSLARPGELFF.

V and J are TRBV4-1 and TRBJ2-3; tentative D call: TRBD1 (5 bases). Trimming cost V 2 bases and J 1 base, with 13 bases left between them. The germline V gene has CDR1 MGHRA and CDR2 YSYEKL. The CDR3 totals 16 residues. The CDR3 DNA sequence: TGCGCCAGCAGCCAACAGGGTCGGCCTCGCACAGATACGCAGTATTTT. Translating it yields CASSQQGRPRTDTQYF.

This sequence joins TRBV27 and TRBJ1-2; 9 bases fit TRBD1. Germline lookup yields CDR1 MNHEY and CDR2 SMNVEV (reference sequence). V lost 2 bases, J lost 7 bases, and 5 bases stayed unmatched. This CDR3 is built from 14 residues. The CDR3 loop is CASSLGDRVGGYTF. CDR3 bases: TGTGCCAGCAGTTTAGGGGACAGGGTTGGTGGCTACACCTTC.